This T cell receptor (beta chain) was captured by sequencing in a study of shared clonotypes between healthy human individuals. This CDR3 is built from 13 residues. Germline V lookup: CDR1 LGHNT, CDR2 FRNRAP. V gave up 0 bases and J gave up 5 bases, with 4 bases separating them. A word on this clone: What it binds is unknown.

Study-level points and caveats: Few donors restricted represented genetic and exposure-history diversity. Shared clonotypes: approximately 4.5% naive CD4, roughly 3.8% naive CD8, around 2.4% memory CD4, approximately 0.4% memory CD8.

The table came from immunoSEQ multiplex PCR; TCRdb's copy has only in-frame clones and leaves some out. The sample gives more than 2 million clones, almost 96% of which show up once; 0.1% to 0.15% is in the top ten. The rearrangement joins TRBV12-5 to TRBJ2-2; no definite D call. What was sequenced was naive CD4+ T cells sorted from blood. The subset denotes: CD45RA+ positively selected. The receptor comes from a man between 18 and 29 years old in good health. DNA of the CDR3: TGTGCTAGTGGTTTGGTAGAAACCGGGGAGCTGTTTTTT. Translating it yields CASGLVETGELFF.